These T cell receptor beta chains were read from a single sample in a study of CD4 T cell repertoires in COVID-19. Here immunoSEQ multiplex PCR was the method, and the copy in TCRdb shows in-frame clones only, minus some. Among thousands of clones listed, less than 90% were seen once. Sequenced material: effector memory CD4+ T cells from blood, taken before the COVID-19 pandemic. The source is a human donor who had COVID-19. Each CDR3 is given with its conserved first and last residue. Each record gives: J gene, V gene, CDR3 protein.

>TRBJ2-2|TRBV11-1
CASSLIGQGATGELFF
>TRBJ2-5|TRBV7-9
CASSSTGTETQYF
>TRBJ1-5|TRBV28
CASSPTLSWRFNQPQHF
>TRBJ1-3|TRBV7-2
CASSPGAGQGGNTIYF
>TRBJ2-3|TRBV5-1
CASSISQGVTDTQYF
>TRBJ2-2|TRBV7-9
CASSLAGGTGELFF
>TRBJ2-6|TRBV7-9
CASSPGQGGAGGANVLTF
>TRBJ1-3|TRBV10-3
CAISDAGSSGYTIYF
>TRBJ2-3|TRBV5-5
CASSLGRTGGTDTQYF
>TRBJ2-5|TRBV18
CASSRRTGGQETQYF
>TRBJ1-2|TRBV10-3
CAISTGPGGYTF
>TRBJ2-3|TRBV2
CATGGLFTDTQYF
>TRBJ1-4|TRBV5-1
CASSPRHGNTEKLFF
>TRBJ2-2|TRBV21-1
CASSKEGLEDTGELFF
>TRBJ1-2|TRBV4-1
CASSQGPGQGASGYGYTF
>TRBJ1-1|TRBV7-8
CASRQGTISTNTEAFF
>TRBJ1-1|TRBV2
CASSRETGENTEAFF
>TRBJ2-2|TRBV30
CAWETGLAGAAGELFF
>TRBJ2-5|TRBV9
CASSVTDQETQYF
>TRBJ2-3|TRBV11-3
CASSAGTSGRQDTQYF
>TRBJ1-1|TRBV11-2
CASSQGQGMNTEAFF
>TRBJ1-2|TRBV7-8
CASSLGGYYGYTF
>TRBJ1-4|TRBV10-3
CAISTGTTNEKLFF
>TRBJ2-7|TRBV11-2
CASRDTGTGGEQYF
>TRBJ2-1|TRBV7-9
CASSLAGGGEQFF
>TRBJ1-4|TRBV7-9
CASSRERGQDEKLFF